This TCR beta chain was identified in a study of T cells in Graves' hyperthyroidism and ophthalmopathy. The germline V gene has CDR1 ENHRY and CDR2 SYGVKD. With 11 bases removed from V and 8 bases from J, the gap between germline ends came to 15 bases. The CDR3 consists of 11 residues. Amplification targeted TCR beta CDR3 regions from RNA transcripts. First-round RT-PCR of the TCR CDR3 relied on the HTBI primer set. TCRdb reanalysed the multiplex PCR reads using MiXCR and keeps one entry per CDR3 protein. The repertoire holds about 720,000 distinct CDR3 sequences, 18% seen once, with around 15% in the top ten.

The sequenced material came from blood. This TCR was sampled from a woman between 50 and 59 years old with Graves' hyperthyroidism that later progressed to Graves' ophthalmopathy. This chain uses TRBV10-3 with TRBJ1-2; weak D call: TRBD1 (5 bases). CDR3: CAVQVPEGYTF. In DNA form, the CDR3 reads TGTGCCGTACAGGTGCCGGAAGGCTACACCTTC.